This T cell receptor beta chain was obtained from a study of blood T cells in healthy people across ages. Trimming shortened V by 7 bases and J by 6 bases, and 19 bases separated the two germline ends. The V gene's germline CDR1 is MNHEY and CDR2 SVGAGI. The CDR3 totals 14 residues. Then a second PCR, running about 6 to 12 cycles, was carried out with a sample-barcoded 5' primer and a J-beta primer mix. MiXCR was run by TCRdb on the 5' RACE reads, yielding one entry per CDR3 protein. The sample yields hundreds of thousands of distinct CDR3 sequences, around 46% seen once. This clonotype has a handful of counts.

The J gene is TRBJ2-7, the V gene TRBV6-5; D possibly matches TRBD1 or TRBD2 (6 bases each). Sequenced: blood. This clonotype originated in an older woman in good health. The CDR3 sequence is CASIPEGGVGEQYF. In nucleotides, the CDR3 is TGTGCCAGCATTCCCGAGGGGGGCGTAGGCGAGCAGTACTTC.